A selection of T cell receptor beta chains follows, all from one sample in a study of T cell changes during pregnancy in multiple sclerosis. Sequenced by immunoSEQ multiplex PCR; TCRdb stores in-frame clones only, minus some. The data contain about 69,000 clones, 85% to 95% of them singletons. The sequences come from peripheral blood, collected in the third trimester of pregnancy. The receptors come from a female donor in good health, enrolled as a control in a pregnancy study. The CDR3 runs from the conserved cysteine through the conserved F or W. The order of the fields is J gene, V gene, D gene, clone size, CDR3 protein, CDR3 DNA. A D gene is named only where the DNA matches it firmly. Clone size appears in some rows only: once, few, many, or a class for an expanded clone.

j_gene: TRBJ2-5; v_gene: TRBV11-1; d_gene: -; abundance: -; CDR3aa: CASSLREWGPQETQYF; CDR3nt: TGTGCCAGCAGCTTAAGGGAGTGGGGGCCGCAAGAGACCCAGTACTTC
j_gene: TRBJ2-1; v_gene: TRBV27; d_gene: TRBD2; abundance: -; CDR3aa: CASSLRGTSGRNEQFF; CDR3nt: TGTGCCAGCAGTTTACGCGGGACTAGCGGGAGGAATGAGCAGTTCTTC
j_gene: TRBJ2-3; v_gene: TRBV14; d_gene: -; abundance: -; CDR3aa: CASSPVIQSTDTQYF; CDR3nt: TGTGCCAGCAGCCCCGTCATCCAGAGCACAGATACGCAGTATTTT
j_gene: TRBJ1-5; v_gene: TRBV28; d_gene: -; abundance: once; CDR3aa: CASRLGTGAANQPQHF; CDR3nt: TGTGCCAGCAGACTCGGCACAGGAGCCGCCAATCAGCCCCAGCATTTT
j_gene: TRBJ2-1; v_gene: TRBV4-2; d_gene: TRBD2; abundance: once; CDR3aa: CASSQSGTSGNNEQFF; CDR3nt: TGTGCCAGCAGCCAAAGTGGGACTAGCGGGAACAATGAGCAGTTCTTC
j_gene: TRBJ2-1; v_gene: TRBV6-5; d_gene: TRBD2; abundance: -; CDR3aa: CASGHLSGGEQFF; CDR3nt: TGTGCCAGCGGCCACCTTTCGGGAGGTGAGCAGTTCTTC
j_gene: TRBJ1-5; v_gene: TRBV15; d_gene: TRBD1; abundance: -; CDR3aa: CATSRRDRASNQPQHF; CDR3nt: TGTGCCACCAGCAGACGGGACAGGGCAAGCAATCAGCCCCAGCATTTT
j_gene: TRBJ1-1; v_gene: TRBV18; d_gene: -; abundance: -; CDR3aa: CASSPSGGGNTEAFF; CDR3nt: TGTGCCAGCTCACCATCGGGGGGCGGGAACACTGAAGCTTTCTTT
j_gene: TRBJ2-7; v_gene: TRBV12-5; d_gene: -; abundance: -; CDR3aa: CASVWSSYEQYF; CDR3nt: TGTGCTAGTGTTTGGAGCTCCTACGAGCAGTACTTC
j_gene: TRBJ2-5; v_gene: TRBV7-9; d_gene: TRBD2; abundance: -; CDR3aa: CASSSQKRGLQETQYF; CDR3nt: TGTGCCAGCAGCTCCCAAAAGCGGGGGTTACAAGAGACCCAGTACTTC
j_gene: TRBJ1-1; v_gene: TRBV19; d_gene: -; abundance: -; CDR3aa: CASSMGGRAEAFF; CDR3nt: TGTGCCAGTAGTATGGGGGGGAGGGCTGAAGCTTTCTTT
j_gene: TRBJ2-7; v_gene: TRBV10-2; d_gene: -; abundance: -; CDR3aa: CASSESGGRGGYEQYF; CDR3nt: TGCGCCAGCAGTGAGTCCGGTGGGCGGGGTGGCTACGAGCAGTACTTC
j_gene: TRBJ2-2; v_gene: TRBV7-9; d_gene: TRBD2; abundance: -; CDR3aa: CASSLPTSGTGELFF; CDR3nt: TGTGCCAGCAGCTTACCGACTAGCGGGACCGGGGAGCTGTTTTTT
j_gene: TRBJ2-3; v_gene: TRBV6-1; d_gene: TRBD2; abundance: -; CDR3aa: CASSELAGSAGTDTQYF; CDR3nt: TGTGCCAGCAGTGAACTAGCGGGAAGTGCTGGCACAGATACGCAGTATTTT
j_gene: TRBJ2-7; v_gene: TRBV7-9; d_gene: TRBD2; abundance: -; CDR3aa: CASSHLLGREGGYEQYF; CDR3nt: TGTGCCAGCAGCCACCTCCTGGGGCGGGAGGGCGGGTACGAGCAGTACTTC
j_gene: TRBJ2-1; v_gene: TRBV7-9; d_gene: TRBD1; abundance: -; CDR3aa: CASSTGQPQVEQFF; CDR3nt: TGTGCCAGCAGCACGGGACAGCCCCAAGTTGAGCAGTTCTTC
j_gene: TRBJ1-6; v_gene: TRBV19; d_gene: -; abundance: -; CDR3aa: CASSMGSNLNSPLHF; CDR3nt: TGTGCCAGTAGTATGGGCAGCAACCTAAATTCACCCCTCCACTTT
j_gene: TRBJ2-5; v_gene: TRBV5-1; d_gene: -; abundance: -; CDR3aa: CASSLESETQYF; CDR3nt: TGCGCCAGCAGCTTAGAAAGCGAGACCCAGTACTTC
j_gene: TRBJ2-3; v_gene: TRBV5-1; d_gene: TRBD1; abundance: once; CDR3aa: CASGQGRTSTDTQYF; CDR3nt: TGCGCCAGCGGACAGGGGAGGACCAGCACAGATACGCAGTATTTT
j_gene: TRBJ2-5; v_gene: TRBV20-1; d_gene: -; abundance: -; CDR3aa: CSASGSETQYF; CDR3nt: TGCAGTGCTAGCGGGAGTGAGACCCAGTACTTC
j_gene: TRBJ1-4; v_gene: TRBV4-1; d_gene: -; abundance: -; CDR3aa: CASSQGGGGEKLFF; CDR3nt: TGCGCCAGCAGCCAAGGGGGAGGGGGGGAAAAACTGTTTTTT
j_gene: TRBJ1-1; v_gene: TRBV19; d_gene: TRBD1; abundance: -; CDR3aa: CASSARDRGNTEAFF; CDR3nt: TGTGCCAGTAGTGCCCGGGACAGGGGGAACACTGAAGCTTTCTTT
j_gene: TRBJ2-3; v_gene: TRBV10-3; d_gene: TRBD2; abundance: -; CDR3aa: CAISEAGLDAQYF; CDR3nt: TGTGCCATCAGTGAGGCGGGACTAGATGCGCAGTATTTT
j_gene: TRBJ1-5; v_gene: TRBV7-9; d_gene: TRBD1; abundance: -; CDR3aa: CASGRDRGAWGNQPQHF; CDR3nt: TGTGCCAGCGGCCGGGACAGGGGGGCGTGGGGCAATCAGCCCCAGCATTTT
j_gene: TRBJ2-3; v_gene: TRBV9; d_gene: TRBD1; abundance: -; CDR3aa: CASSSDRAKDTQYF; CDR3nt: TGTGCCAGCAGCTCGGACAGGGCCAAAGATACGCAGTATTTT
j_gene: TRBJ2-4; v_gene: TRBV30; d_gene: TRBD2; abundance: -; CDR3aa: CAWNSGRGDIQYF; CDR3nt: TGTGCCTGGAATAGCGGGAGAGGAGACATTCAGTACTTC
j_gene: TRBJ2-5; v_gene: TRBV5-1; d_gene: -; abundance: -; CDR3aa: CASRAQETQYF; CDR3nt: TGCGCCAGCAGAGCCCAAGAGACCCAGTACTTC
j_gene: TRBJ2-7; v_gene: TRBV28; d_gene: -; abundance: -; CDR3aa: CASTRLGQPSYEQYF; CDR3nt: TGTGCCAGCACGCGTTTGGGGCAGCCTTCCTACGAGCAGTACTTC
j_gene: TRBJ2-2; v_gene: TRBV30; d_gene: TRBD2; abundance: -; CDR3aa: CAWNSGGAGELFF; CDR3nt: TGTGCCTGGAATAGCGGGGGGGCCGGGGAGCTGTTTTTT